Each of the 27 T cell receptor beta chains below was sequenced from the same sample in a study of T cell responses to AZD1222 COVID-19 vaccine. Clones were read by immunoSEQ multiplex PCR, and TCRdb kept only the in-frame ones, dropping some. The data show some 150,000 clones, roughly 90% seen once. Sequenced here: peripheral blood, sampled on day 0 of AZD1222 vaccination. The source is an adult in good health.

This chain links TRBV5-8 with TRBJ2-1; 9 nucleotides line up with TRBD2. The CDR3 spans 15 residues. After removal of 2 bases from V and 6 bases from J, the junction contained 6 bases not matched to a gene. Looked up from germline, CDR1 is SGHTS and CDR2 is YDEGEE. CDR3 region: CASSFSGSEFNEQFF. DNA for the CDR3: TGTGCCAGCAGCTTTAGCGGGAGTGAATTCAATGAGCAGTTCTTC. The complete variable domain, with remaining parts taken from reference TRBV5-8 and TRBJ2-1, reads EAGVTQSPTHLIKTRGQQATLRCSPISGHTSVYWYQQALGLGLQFLLWYDEGEERNRGNFPPRFSGRQFPNYSSELNVNALELEDSALYLCASSFSGSEFNEQFFGPGTRLTVL.

The rearrangement uses TRBV2 and TRBJ2-1; no definite D call. CDR3 length: 14 residues. V shed 11 bases and J shed 0 bases, with 14 bases lying between them. Germline CDR1 reads SNHLY; CDR2 reads FYNNEI. The DNA for the CDR3 is TGTGCCGGGGTTGTTTACGGCTCCTACAATGAGCAGTTCTTC. It encodes CAGVVYGSYNEQFF.

The V and J genes are TRBV7-8 and TRBJ1-3, with D perhaps TRBD1 (6 bases). CDR3 length equals 15 residues. Looked up from germline, CDR1 is SGHVS and CDR2 is FQNEAQ. Trimming took 8 bases from V and 4 from J, leaving 18 bases between them. The CDR3 DNA reads as TGTGCCAGCGGCGAGGGGGACCAGTTCGGAAACACCATATATTTT. It yields the protein CASGEGDQFGNTIYF.

This rearrangement joins TRBV18 to TRBJ2-7, with 9 positions matching TRBD1. The CDR3 extends over 12 amino acids. The germline gives CDR1 KGHSH, CDR2 LQKENI. The V and J ends lost 9 bases and 3 bases, in that order; junction bases with no gene match: 3. The CDR3 DNA follows: TGTGCCAGTGGGACAGGGAACTACGAGCAGTACTTC. Encoded protein: CASGTGNYEQYF.

The CDR3 bases are TGTGCCAGTAGTAACGGGGTATCCTACAATGAGCAGTTCTTC. Residues: CASSNGVSYNEQFF. V is TRBV19 and J is TRBJ2-1; D possibly corresponds to TRBD2 (5 bases). Per the germline V gene, CDR1 is LNHDA and CDR2 is SQIVND (reference sequence). With 4 bases removed from V and 1 base from J, the gap between germline ends came to 8 bases. CDR3 length equals 14 residues.

The V gene is TRBV20-1, the J gene TRBJ2-5; the D is unclear. This CDR3 is built from 13 residues. V dropped 3 bases and J dropped 0 bases, with 8 bases sitting between them. CDR1 is DFQATT and CDR2 is SNEGSKA in the germline V gene (reference sequence). CDR3 region: CSASYGHQETQYF. The CDR3 nucleotides read TGCAGTGCTAGTTATGGGCACCAAGAGACCCAGTACTTC.

The chain couples TRBV19 to TRBJ2-7; possible D gene TRBD2, 7 bases. Trimming took off 7 bases at V and 0 bases at J, with 13 bases between the two ends. The CDR3 is made up of 14 amino acids. The germline CDR1 and CDR2 sequences are LNHDA and SQIVND (reference sequence). The CDR3 DNA sequence: TGTGCCAGTACTAGCGGAGGGGGCTCCTACGAGCAGTACTTC. Translating gives CASTSGGGSYEQYF.

This clone came up once. The J gene is TRBJ1-6, the V gene TRBV10-3; D remains unclear. The length of the CDR3 is 13 residues. CDR1 is ENHRY and CDR2 is SYGVKD in the germline V gene. V shed 11 bases and J shed 0 bases, with 8 bases lying between them. CDR3 protein: CAPSSSYNSPLHF. DNA for the CDR3: TGTGCCCCCTCCAGCTCCTATAATTCACCCCTCCACTTT.

The V call is TRBV5-1, the J call TRBJ1-4; D possibly corresponds to TRBD1 (5 bases). With 0 bases removed from V and 8 bases from J, the gap between germline ends came to 17 bases. Germline CDR1 and CDR2: SGHRS and YFSETQ. The CDR3 covers 16 residues. The CDR3 loop reads CASSLGLTIQDEKLFF. The CDR3 DNA sequence: TGCGCCAGCAGCTTGGGGCTGACAATACAGGACGAAAAACTGTTTTTT.

V gene TRBV6-5 combines with J gene TRBJ1-6; D remains unclear. V shed 6 bases and J shed 7 bases, with 13 bases lying between them. This CDR3 has 14 residues. Germline values: CDR1 MNHEY, CDR2 SVGAGI. The CDR3 protein is CASRAQLWNSPLHF. Here the CDR3 DNA reads TGTGCCAGCAGGGCACAGCTCTGGAATTCACCCCTCCACTTT.

The chain combines TRBV7-2 with TRBJ2-5; TRBD1 matches 8 bases. CDR3 length equals 15 residues. The V segment lost 5 bases and the J segment 2 bases; nucleotides outside the gene matches: 7. Germline-derived CDR1 and CDR2 are SGHTA and FQGNSA. The DNA for the CDR3 is TGTGCCAGCAGCCCTCGGACAGGGCTACAAGAGACCCAGTACTTC. It translates to CASSPRTGLQETQYF.

This clone was recorded once. V and J are TRBV7-9 and TRBJ2-7; TRBD2 might be the D (6 bases). Germline V lookup: CDR1 SEHNR, CDR2 FQNEAQ (reference sequence). CDR3 length: 14 residues. V was trimmed by 1 base and J by 6 bases, leaving 13 bases between them. CDR3 in DNA: TGTGCCAGCAGCTTAGTCTCAGTGGGGGGCGAGCAGTACTTC. Translation: CASSLVSVGGEQYF.

CDR3 amino acids: CASSLYEQSGNTIYF. As DNA, the CDR3 is TGTGCCAGCAGCTTATACGAGCAATCTGGAAACACCATATATTTT. The chain joins TRBV11-2 to TRBJ1-3; D is undetermined. Germline CDR1 SGHAT, CDR2 FQNNGV. V lost 2 bases and J 1 base, leaving 9 bases between the germline ends. This CDR3 region has 15 residues.

The CDR3 nucleotides are TGTGCCAGCAGTCCGAGACGGACAGGGGAAGGCACTGAAGCTTTCTTT. Translating it yields CASSPRRTGEGTEAFF. This rearrangement joins TRBV28 to TRBJ1-1; 9 positions match TRBD1. Germline-derived CDR1 and CDR2 are MDHEN and SYDVKM. This CDR3 spans 16 amino acids. Trimming took 5 bases from V and 4 from J; bases not matched to a gene: 11.

V and J are TRBV5-1 and TRBJ1-5; the D gene is possibly TRBD1 (6 bases). Germline assignment: CDR1 SGHRS and CDR2 YFSETQ. V was clipped by 4 bases and J by 1 base, with 15 bases between them. CDR3 size: 16 residues. The CDR3 DNA reads as TGCGCCAGCAGCCGTGGGGGGGGCGACAGCAATCAGCCCCAGCATTTT. Its protein is CASSRGGGDSNQPQHF. Complete variable domain (other parts from reference TRBV5-1 and TRBJ1-5): KAGVTQTPRYLIKTRGQQVTLSCSPISGHRSVSWYQQTPGQGLQFLFEYFSETQRNKGNFPGRFSGRQFSNSRSEMNVSTLELGDSALYLCASSRGGGDSNQPQHFGDGTRLSIL.

The chain employs TRBV5-4 and TRBJ2-7; TRBD2 matches 10 bases. The CDR3 runs 16 residues. The V segment lost 0 bases and the J segment 2 bases; nucleotides outside the gene matches: 5. The V gene's germline CDR1 is SGHNT and CDR2 YYREEE (reference sequence). As DNA, the CDR3 is TGTGCCAGCAGCTTGGCTAGCGGGAGTCTAGCCTACGAGCAGTACTTC. Translated: CASSLASGSLAYEQYF.

V is TRBV5-4 and J is TRBJ1-5, with 9 bases aligning to TRBD1. This CDR3 region has 15 residues. V dropped 3 bases and J dropped 1; count of bases not matched to a gene: 2. Germline CDR1 SGHNT, CDR2 YYREEE (reference sequence). Written as DNA, the CDR3 is TGTGCCAGCAGCTCACAGGGGGCGAGCAATCAGCCCCAGCATTTT. Translated, it gives CASSSQGASNQPQHF.

This clone occurred once. V gene TRBV27 combines with J gene TRBJ1-4, with a weak D call TRBD1 (5 bases). Between the trimmed V and J ends, which lost 5 bases and 8 bases, there was a span of 24 bases. The V gene's germline CDR1 is MNHEY and CDR2 SMNVEV (reference sequence). The CDR3 extends over 17 amino acids. CDR3 nucleotides: TGTGCCAGCAGTCACCTCGGCCAGGGCGGGTTAGAAGAAAAACTGTTTTTT. Translating gives CASSHLGQGGLEEKLFF.

CDR3 in amino acids: CASSFSGYGYTF. The CDR3 DNA reads as TGTGCCAGCAGCTTTTCAGGATATGGCTACACCTTC. The gene calls are TRBV5-6 and TRBJ1-2; D unclear. The V end was cut by 2 bases, the J end by 5 bases, with 7 bases between. CDR3 size: 12 residues. CDR1 is SGHDT and CDR2 is YYEEEE in the germline V gene.

Only one count was recorded for this clone. V is TRBV11-2 and J is TRBJ2-3; D is uncertain. Germline CDR1 reads SGHAT; CDR2 reads FQNNGV. Trimming pared 4 bases from V and 5 bases from J, leaving 16 bases between. This CDR3 spans 15 amino acids. In DNA form, the CDR3 reads TGTGCCAGCAGCTCCGGCTTATTCTGGGGAGATACGCAGTATTTT. This codes for CASSSGLFWGDTQYF.

The sample holds one count of this clone. The chain joins TRBV7-8 to TRBJ1-2; D call uncertain. The CDR3 length is 14 residues. Germline V gene data show CDR1 as SGHVS and CDR2 as FQNEAQ. Trimming pared 5 bases from V and 3 bases from J, leaving 13 bases between. Here the CDR3 DNA reads TGTGCCAGCAGCAAAAATCTCGGTGACTATGGCTACACCTTC. Translated, it gives CASSKNLGDYGYTF.

V usage is TRBV2 and J usage is TRBJ2-3; D is unclear. V lost 3 bases and J 3 bases, leaving 10 bases between the germline ends. The CDR3 consists of 14 residues. Germline-derived CDR1 and CDR2 are SNHLY and FYNNEI. DNA of the CDR3: TGTGCCAGCAGTGACCCCGGACGGACAGATACGCAGTATTTT. This encodes CASSDPGRTDTQYF.

The DNA for the CDR3 is TGTGCCAGCAGTTCGACAGGGGGAGGCTCCTACGAGCAGTACTTC. Encoded protein: CASSSTGGGSYEQYF. The chain couples TRBV6-5 to TRBJ2-7; TRBD1 agrees at 9 bases. The CDR3 sequence is 15 residues long. Germline CDR1 reads MNHEY; CDR2 reads SVGAGI. V trimming: 4 bases; J trimming: 0 bases; junction bases outside the gene matches: 4.

This chain links TRBV28 with TRBJ1-1, with D maybe TRBD1 (5 bases). The germline V and J ends were trimmed by 6 bases and 1 base, with 12 bases remaining between them. The CDR3 spans 14 residues. CDR1 and CDR2 (germline): MDHEN, SYDVKM. CDR3 region: CASSPGPANTEAFF. For the CDR3, the DNA is TGTGCCAGCAGCCCGGGGCCCGCGAACACTGAAGCTTTCTTT.

The J gene is TRBJ1-1, the V gene TRBV5-4; possible D gene TRBD1, 5 bases. V gave up 1 base and J gave up 3 bases, with 19 bases separating them. This CDR3 region has 17 residues. The V gene's germline CDR1 is SGHNT and CDR2 YYREEE (reference sequence). DNA of the CDR3: TGTGCCAGCAGCTTGCGGGGGTCCCGGGGAGTTGACACTGAAGCTTTCTTT. As protein: CASSLRGSRGVDTEAFF. Supplemented by reference TRBV5-4 and TRBJ1-1, the full variable domain reads ETGVTQSPTHLIKTRGQQVTLRCSSQSGHNTVSWYQQALGQGPQFIFQYYREEENGRGNFPPRFSGLQFPNYSSELNVNALELDDSALYLCASSLRGSRGVDTEAFFGQGTRLTVV.

This clone is a singleton in its sample. The CDR3 coding sequence is TGTGCCAGCAGTCTTGCGGGACTAGCAACTGGGGCCAACGTCCTGACTTTC. As protein: CASSLAGLATGANVLTF. J is TRBJ2-6 and V is TRBV27; 9 bases align to TRBD2. This CDR3 contains 17 residues. The germline V gene has CDR1 MNHEY and CDR2 SMNVEV (reference sequence). Trimming cost V 5 bases and J 2 bases; bases outside gene matches: 7.

V usage is TRBV6-5 and J usage is TRBJ2-7; D might be TRBD1 or TRBD2, each matching 5 bases. Germline values: CDR1 MNHEY, CDR2 SVGAGI. Trimming cost V 2 bases and J 3 bases, with 11 bases left between them. The CDR3 runs 14 residues. Here the CDR3 DNA reads TGTGCCAGCAGTTACGTTCAGGGAGACTACGAGCAGTACTTC. Translation gives CASSYVQGDYEQYF.